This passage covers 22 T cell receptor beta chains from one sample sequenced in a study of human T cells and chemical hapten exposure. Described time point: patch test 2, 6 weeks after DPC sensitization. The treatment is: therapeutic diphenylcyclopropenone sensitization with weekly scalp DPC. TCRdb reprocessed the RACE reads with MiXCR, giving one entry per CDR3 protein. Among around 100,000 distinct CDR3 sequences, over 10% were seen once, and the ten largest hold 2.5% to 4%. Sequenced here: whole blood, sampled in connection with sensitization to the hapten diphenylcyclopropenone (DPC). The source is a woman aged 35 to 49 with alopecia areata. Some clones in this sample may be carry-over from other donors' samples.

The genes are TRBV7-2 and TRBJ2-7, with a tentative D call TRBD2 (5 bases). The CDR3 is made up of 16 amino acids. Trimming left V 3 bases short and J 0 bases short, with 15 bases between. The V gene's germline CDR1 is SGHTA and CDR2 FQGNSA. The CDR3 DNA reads TGTGCCAGCAGCTTGAGAGCGGTAGCGACCTCCTACGAGCAGTACTTC. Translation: CASSLRAVATSYEQYF.

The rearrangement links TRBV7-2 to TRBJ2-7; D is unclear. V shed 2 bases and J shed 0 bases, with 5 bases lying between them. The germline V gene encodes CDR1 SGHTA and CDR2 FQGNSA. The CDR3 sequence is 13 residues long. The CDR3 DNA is TGTGCCAGCAGCTTATTGGTCTCCTACGAGCAGTACTTC. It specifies CASSLLVSYEQYF.

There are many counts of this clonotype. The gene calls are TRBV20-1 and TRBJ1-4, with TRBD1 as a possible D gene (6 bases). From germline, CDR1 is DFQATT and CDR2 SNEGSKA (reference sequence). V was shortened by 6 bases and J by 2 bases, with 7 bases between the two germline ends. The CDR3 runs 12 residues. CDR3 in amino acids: CSAQGTNEKLFF. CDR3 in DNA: TGCAGTGCCCAGGGGACTAATGAAAAACTGTTTTTT.

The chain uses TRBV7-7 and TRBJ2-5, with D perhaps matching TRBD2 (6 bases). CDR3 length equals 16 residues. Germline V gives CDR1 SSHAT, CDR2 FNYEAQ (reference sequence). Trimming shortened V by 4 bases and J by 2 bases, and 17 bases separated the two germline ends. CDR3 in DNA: TGTGCCAGCAGCTCTGGGACTTTCTCCCGACAAGAGACCCAGTACTTC. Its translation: CASSSGTFSRQETQYF.

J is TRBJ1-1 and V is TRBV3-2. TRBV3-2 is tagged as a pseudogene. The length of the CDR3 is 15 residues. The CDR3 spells CDSSHTCLRITEAFF. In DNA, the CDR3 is TGTGACAGCAGCCACACGTGTTTACGGATCACTGAAGCTTTCTTT.

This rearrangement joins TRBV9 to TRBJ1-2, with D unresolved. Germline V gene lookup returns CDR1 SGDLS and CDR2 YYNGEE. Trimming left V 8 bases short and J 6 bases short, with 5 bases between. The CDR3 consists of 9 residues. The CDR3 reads CARSNGYTF. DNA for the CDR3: TGTGCCAGGAGCAATGGCTACACCTTC.

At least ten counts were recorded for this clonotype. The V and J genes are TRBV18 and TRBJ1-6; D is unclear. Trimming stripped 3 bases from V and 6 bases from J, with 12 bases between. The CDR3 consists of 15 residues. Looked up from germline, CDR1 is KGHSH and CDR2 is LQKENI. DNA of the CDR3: TGTGCCAGCTCACCCGGGTCCTTACCTAATTCACCCCTCCACTTT. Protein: CASSPGSLPNSPLHF. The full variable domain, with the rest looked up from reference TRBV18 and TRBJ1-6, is NAGVMQNPRHLVRRRGQEARLRCSPMKGHSHVYWYRQLPEEGLKFMVYLQKENIIDESGMPKERFSAEFPKEGPSILRIQQVVRGDSAAYFCASSPGSLPNSPLHFGNGTRLTVT.

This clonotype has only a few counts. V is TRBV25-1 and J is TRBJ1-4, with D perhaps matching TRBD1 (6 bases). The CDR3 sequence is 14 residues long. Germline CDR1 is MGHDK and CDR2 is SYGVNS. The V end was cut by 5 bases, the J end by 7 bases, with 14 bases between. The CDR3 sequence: CASSLGGGGEKLFF. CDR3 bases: TGTGCCAGCAGTCTCGGGGGAGGGGGTGAAAAACTGTTTTTT.

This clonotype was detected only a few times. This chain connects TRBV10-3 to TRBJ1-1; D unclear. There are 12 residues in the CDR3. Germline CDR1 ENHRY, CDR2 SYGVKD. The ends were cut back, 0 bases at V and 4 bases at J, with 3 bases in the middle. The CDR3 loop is CAISESTTEAFF. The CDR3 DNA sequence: TGTGCCATCAGTGAGTCGACCACTGAAGCTTTCTTT.

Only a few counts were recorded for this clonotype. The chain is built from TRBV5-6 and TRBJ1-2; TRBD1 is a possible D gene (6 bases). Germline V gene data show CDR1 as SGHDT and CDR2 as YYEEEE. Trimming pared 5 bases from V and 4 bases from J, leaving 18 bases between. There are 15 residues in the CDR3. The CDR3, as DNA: TGTGCCAGCAGAGGGGGGGCAGGAGATGCCTATGGCTACACCTTC. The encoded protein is CASRGGAGDAYGYTF.

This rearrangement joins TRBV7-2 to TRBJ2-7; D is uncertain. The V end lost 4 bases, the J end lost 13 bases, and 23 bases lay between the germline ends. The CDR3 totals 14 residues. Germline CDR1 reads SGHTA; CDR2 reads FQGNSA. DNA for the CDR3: TGTGCCAGCAGCTCCCCCAGGCCCGAGGCTGAGGCTTACTTC. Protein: CASSSPRPEAEAYF.

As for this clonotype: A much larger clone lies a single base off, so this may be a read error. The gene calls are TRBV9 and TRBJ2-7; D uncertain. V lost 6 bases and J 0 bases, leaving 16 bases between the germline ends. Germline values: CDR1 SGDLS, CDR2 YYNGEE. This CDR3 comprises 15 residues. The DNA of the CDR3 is TGTGCCAGCATCCCTCGCCCGGTAACCTCCTACGAGCAGTACTTC. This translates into CASIPRPVTSYEQYF.

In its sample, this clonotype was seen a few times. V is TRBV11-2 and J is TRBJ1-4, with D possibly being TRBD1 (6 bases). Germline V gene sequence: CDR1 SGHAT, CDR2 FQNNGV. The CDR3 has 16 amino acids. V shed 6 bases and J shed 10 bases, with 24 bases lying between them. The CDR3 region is CASSETGPQFTGKLFF. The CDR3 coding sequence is TGTGCCAGCAGTGAGACAGGTCCCCAATTCACAGGAAAACTGTTTTTT. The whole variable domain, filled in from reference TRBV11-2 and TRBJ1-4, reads EAGVAQSPRYKIIEKRQSVAFWCNPISGHATLYWYQQILGQGPKLLIQFQNNGVVDDSQLPKDRFSAERLKGVDSTLKIQPAKLEDSAVYLCASSETGPQFTGKLFFGSGTQLSVL.

Here the CDR3 reads CASSPQGGGELFF. CDR3 nucleotide sequence: TGTGCCAGCTCACCACAGGGAGGCGGGGAGCTGTTTTTT. The rearrangement uses TRBV18 and TRBJ2-2; the D gene is possibly TRBD2 (6 bases). The CDR3 has 13 residues. The germline V and J ends were trimmed by 1 base and 7 bases, with 7 bases remaining between them. In germline, CDR1 is KGHSH, CDR2 LQKENI.

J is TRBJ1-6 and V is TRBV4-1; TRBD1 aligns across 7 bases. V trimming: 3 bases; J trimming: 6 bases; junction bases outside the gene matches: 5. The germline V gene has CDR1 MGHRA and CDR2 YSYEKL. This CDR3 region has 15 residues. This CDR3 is CASSQQQGTNSPLHF. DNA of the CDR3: TGCGCCAGCAGCCAGCAACAGGGGACTAATTCACCCCTCCACTTT.

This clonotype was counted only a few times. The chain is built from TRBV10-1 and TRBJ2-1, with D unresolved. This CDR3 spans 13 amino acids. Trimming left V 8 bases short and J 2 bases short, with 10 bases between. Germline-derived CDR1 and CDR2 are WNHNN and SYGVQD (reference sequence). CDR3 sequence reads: CASSPTAYNEQFF. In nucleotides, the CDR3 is TGCGCCAGCTCCCCAACGGCCTACAATGAGCAGTTCTTC.

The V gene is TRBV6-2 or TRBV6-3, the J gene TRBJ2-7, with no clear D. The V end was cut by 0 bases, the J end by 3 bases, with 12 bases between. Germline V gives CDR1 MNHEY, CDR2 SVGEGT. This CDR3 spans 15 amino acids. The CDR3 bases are TGTGCCAGCAGTTACTCTCAGGTGGGAAGCTACGAGCAGTACTTC. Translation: CASSYSQVGSYEQYF.

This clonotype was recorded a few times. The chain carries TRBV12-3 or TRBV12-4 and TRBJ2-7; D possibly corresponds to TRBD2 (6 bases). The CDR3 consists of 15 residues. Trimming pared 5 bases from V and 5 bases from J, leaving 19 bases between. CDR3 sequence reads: CASSLKGLSSHEQYF. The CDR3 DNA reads TGTGCCAGCAGTCTCAAGGGACTTTCTTCCCACGAGCAGTACTTC.

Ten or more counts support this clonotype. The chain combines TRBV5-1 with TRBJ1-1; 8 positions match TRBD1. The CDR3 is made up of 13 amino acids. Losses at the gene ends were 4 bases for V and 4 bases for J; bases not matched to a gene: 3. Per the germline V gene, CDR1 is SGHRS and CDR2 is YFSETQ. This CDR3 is CASSNTGGTEAFF. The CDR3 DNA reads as TGCGCCAGCAGCAACACAGGGGGCACTGAAGCTTTCTTT.

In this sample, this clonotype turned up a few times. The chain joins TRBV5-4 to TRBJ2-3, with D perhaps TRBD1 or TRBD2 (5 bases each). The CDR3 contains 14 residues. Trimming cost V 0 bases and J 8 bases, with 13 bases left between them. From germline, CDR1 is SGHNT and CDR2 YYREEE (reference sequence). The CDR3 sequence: CASSLGGSPVTQYF. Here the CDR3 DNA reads TGTGCCAGCAGCTTGGGGGGGTCCCCCGTTACGCAGTATTTT.

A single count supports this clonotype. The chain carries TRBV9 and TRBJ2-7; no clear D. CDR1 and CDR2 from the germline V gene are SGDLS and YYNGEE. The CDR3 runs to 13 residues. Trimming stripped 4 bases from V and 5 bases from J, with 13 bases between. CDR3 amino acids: CASSQDLVHEQYF. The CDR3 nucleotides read TGTGCCAGCAGCCAAGACTTGGTCCACGAGCAGTACTTC.

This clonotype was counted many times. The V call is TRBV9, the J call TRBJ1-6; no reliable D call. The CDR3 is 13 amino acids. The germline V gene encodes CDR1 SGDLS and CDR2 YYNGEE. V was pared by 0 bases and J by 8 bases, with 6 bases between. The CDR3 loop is CASSVESYSPLHF. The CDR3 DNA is TGTGCCAGCAGCGTAGAGTCCTATTCACCCCTCCACTTT.